Shown below are 6 T cell receptor beta chains from a single sample sequenced in a study of CD8+ T cells in alopecia areata. cDNA serving as the sequencing template came from extracted, reverse transcribed RNA. Measured with immunoSEQ multiplex PCR; TCRdb has only the in-frame clones, and not every one. Of 150,000 or so clones in the sample, under 60% were seen once. The source was CD8+ T cells sorted from blood, collected at week 0. The receptor set was obtained from a human donor with alopecia areata.

The J gene is TRBJ2-1, the V gene TRBV25-1; D is ambiguous. Trimming took 5 bases from V and 5 from J, leaving 1 base between them. This CDR3 has 10 amino acids. From germline, CDR1 is MGHDK and CDR2 SYGVNS. CDR3 sequence reads: CASSHNEQFF. The CDR3 nucleotides are TGTGCCAGCAGTCACAATGAGCAGTTCTTC.

This clone was counted between two and nine times. The chain combines TRBV11-2 with TRBJ2-7; 7 bases are a match to TRBD1. This CDR3 contains 14 residues. V dropped 5 bases and J dropped 4; count of bases not matched to a gene: 8. CDR1 and CDR2 (germline): SGHAT, FQNNGV. The CDR3 is CASSPSQGDYEQYF. The CDR3 DNA follows: TGTGCCAGCAGCCCCTCCCAGGGGGATTACGAGCAGTACTTC.

This chain connects TRBV4-3 to TRBJ2-7; D is uncertain. This CDR3 has 14 residues. With 1 base removed from V and 1 base from J, the gap between germline ends came to 8 bases. Looked up from germline, CDR1 is LGHNA and CDR2 is YSLEER. The CDR3 sequence: CASSQGVQSYEQYF. DNA for the CDR3: TGCGCCAGCAGCCAAGGGGTACAATCCTACGAGCAGTACTTC.

This clone was counted once. The CDR3 DNA reads as TGTGCCAGCAGCTTGTCCTACGAGCAGTACTTC. Translated: CASSLSYEQYF. The V gene is TRBV7-2, the J gene TRBJ2-5, with no clear D. The J call may be faulty, since TRBJ2-7 better matches the DNA end. Germline loops: CDR1 SGHTA, CDR2 FQGNSA. CDR3 length equals 11 residues.

This clone was picked up a small number of times. The rearrangement joins TRBV5-1 to TRBJ2-7, with 7 bases aligning to TRBD1. CDR3 size: 15 residues. CDR1 and CDR2 from the germline V gene are SGHRS and YFSETQ. Unmatched junction bases numbered 10, after V lost 4 bases and J lost 3 bases. CDR3 loop: CASSPLGDSDYEQYF. For the CDR3, the DNA is TGCGCCAGCAGCCCCCTTGGGGACAGTGACTACGAGCAGTACTTC.

The V call is TRBV7-3, the J call TRBJ1-1; TRBD1 aligns across 7 bases. The germline V gene has CDR1 SGHTA and CDR2 FQGTGA. With V trimmed by 5 bases and J by 1 base, 4 bases remained unmatched. CDR3 length equals 14 residues. The CDR3 DNA sequence: TGTGCCAGCAGCCTGGACAGGTCGAACACTGAAGCTTTCTTT. This gives the protein CASSLDRSNTEAFF.